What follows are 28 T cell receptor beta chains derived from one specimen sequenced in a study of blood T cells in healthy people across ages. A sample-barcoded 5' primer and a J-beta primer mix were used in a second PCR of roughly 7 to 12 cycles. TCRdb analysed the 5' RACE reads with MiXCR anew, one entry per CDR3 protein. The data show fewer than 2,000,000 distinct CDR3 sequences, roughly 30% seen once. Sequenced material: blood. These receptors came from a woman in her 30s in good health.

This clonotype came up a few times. The chain's CDR3 is CAISESGEDTQYF. In nucleotides, the CDR3 is TGTGCCATCAGTGAGTCAGGGGAAGATACGCAGTATTTT. The chain joins TRBV10-3 to TRBJ2-3; D might be TRBD1 (5 bases). The germline gives CDR1 ENHRY, CDR2 SYGVKD. This CDR3 contains 13 residues. V lost 0 bases and J 5 bases, leaving 6 bases between the germline ends.

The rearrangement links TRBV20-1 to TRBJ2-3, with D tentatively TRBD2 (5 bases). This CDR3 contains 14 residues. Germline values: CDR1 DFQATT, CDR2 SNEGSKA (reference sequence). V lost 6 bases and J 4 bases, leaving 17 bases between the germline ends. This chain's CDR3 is CSAITSNFPDTQYF. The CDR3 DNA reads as TGCAGTGCGATAACTAGTAATTTCCCAGATACGCAGTATTTT.

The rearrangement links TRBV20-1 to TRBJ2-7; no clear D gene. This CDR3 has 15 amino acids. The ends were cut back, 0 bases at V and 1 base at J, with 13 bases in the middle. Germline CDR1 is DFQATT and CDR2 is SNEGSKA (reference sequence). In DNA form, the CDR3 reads TGCAGTGCTAGAGATCGGAACACCTATTCCTACGAGCAGTACTTC. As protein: CSARDRNTYSYEQYF.

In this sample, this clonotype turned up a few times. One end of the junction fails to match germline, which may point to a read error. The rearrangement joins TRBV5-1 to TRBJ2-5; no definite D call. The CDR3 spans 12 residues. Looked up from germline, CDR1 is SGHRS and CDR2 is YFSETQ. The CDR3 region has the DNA TGCGTCAGCAGCTTGTCCCAAGAGACCCAGTACTTC. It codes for CVSSLSQETQYF. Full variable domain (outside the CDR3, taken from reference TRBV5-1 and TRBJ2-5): KAGVTQTPRYLIKTRGQQVTLSCSPISGHRSVSWYQQTPGQGLQFLFEYFSETQRNKGNFPGRFSGRQFSNSRSEMNVSTLELGDSALYLCVSSLSQETQYFGPGTRLLVL.

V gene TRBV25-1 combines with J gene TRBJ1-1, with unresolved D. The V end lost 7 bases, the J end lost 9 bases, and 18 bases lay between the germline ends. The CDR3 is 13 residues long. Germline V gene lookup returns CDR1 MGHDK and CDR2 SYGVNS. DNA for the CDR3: TGTGCCAGCATAAGTACGGTTGTCGGAAAAGCTTTCTTT. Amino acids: CASISTVVGKAFF.

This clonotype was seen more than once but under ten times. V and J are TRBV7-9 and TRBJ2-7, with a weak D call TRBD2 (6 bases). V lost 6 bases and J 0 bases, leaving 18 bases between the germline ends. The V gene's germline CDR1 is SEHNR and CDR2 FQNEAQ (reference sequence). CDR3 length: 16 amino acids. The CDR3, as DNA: TGTGCCAGCAGGTCCGTGGGGACTCAAAACTCCTACGAGCAGTACTTC. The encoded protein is CASRSVGTQNSYEQYF.

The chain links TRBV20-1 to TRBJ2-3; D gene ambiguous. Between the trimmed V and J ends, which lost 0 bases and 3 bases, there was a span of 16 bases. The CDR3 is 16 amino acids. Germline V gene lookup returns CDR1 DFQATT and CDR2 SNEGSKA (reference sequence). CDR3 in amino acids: CSARDRASYRTDTQYF. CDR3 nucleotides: TGCAGTGCTAGAGATCGAGCAAGCTATCGTACAGATACGCAGTATTTT.

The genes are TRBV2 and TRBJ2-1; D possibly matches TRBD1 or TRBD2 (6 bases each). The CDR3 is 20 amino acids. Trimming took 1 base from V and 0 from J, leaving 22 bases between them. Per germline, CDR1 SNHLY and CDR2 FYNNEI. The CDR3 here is CASSEGPRGATFVSYNEQFF. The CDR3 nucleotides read TGTGCCAGCAGTGAAGGCCCTAGGGGGGCGACATTCGTCTCCTACAATGAGCAGTTCTTC.

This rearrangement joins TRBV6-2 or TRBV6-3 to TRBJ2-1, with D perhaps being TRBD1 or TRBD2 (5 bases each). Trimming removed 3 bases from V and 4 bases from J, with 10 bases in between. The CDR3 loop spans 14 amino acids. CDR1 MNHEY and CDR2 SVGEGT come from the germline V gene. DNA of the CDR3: TGTGCCAGCAGTTATTGGGGGAAGTACAATGAGCAGTTCTTC. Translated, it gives CASSYWGKYNEQFF.

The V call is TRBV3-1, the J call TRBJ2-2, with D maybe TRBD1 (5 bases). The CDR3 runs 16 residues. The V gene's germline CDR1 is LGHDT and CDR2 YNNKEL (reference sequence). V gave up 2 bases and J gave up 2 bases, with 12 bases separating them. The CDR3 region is CASSQSGSLNTGELFF. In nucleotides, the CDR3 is TGTGCCAGCAGCCAATCAGGGTCGTTAAACACCGGGGAGCTGTTTTTT.

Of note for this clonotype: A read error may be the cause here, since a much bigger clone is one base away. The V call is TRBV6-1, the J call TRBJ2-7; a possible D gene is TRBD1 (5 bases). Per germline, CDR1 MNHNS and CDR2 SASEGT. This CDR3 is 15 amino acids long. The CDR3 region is CASGEYRTQIYEQYF. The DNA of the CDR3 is TGTGCCAGCGGTGAATATAGGACACAAATCTACGAGCAGTACTTC.

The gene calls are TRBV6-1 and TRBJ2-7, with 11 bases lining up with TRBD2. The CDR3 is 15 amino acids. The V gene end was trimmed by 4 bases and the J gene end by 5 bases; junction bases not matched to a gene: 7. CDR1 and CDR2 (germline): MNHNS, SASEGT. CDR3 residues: CASSASAGLADEQYF. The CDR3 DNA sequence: TGTGCCAGCAGTGCTTCGGCGGGACTAGCGGACGAGCAGTACTTC.

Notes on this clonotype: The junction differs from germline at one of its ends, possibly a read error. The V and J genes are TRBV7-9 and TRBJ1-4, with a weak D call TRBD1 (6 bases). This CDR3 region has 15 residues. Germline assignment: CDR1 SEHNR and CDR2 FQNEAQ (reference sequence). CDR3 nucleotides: TGTGCCAGCAGCTTGAAAACAGGGCATAATGGAAAACTGTTTTTT. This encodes CASSLKTGHNGKLFF.

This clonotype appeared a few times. CDR3 sequence reads: CSAAPGDYGYTF. The CDR3 nucleotides read TGCAGTGCCGCCCCAGGGGACTATGGCTACACCTTC. The gene calls are TRBV20-1 and TRBJ1-2, with D maybe TRBD1 (6 bases). The V gene's germline CDR1 is DFQATT and CDR2 SNEGSKA (reference sequence). The CDR3 sequence is 12 residues long. The V gene lost 6 bases and the J gene lost 3 bases, with 11 bases spanning the gap.

CDR3 amino acids: CASSQGTSGSPGELFF. Written as DNA, the CDR3 is TGCGCCAGCAGCCAAGGGACTAGCGGGAGCCCCGGGGAGCTGTTTTTT. This chain links TRBV4-1 with TRBJ2-2; 13 bases fit TRBD2. Trimming at V came to 1 base and at J to 6 bases, leaving 2 bases not matched to a gene. Germline CDR1 and CDR2: MGHRA and YSYEKL. There are 16 residues in the CDR3.

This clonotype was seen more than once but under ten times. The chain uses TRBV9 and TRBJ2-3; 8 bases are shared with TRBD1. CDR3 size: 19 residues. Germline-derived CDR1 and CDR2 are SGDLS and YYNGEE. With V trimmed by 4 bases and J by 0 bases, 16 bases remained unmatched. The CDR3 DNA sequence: TGTGCCAGCAGCCCCCGCAGGGGGCTAATACCCCGTAGCACAGATACGCAGTATTTT. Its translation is CASSPRRGLIPRSTDTQYF.

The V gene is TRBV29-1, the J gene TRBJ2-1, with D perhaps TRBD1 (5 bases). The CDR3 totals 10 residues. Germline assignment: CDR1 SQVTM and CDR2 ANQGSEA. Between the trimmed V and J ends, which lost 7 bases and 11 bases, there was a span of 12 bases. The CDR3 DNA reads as TGCAGCGGCATAACAGGAAAGCAGTTCTTC. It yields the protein CSGITGKQFF.

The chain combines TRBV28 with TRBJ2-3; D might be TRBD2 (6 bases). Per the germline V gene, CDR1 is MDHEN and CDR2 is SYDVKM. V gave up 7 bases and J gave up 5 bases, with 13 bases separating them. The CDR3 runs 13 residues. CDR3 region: CASTGGLQDTQYF. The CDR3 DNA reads TGTGCCAGCACTGGGGGGTTACAAGATACGCAGTATTTT.

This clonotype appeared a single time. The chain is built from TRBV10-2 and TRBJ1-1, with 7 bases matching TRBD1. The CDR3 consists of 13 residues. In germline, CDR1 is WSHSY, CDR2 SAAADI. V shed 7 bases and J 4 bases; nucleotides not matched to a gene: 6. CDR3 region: CASNSGQTTEAFF. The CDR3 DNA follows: TGCGCCAGCAACTCGGGACAGACCACTGAAGCTTTCTTT.

As DNA, the CDR3 is TGTGCCAGCAGCAACGGACAGGGAGAATCACCCCTCCACTTT. The encoded protein is CASSNGQGESPLHF. The rearrangement links TRBV7-8 to TRBJ1-6; 8 bases map to TRBD1. Germline V gives CDR1 SGHVS, CDR2 FQNEAQ. CDR3 length: 14 residues. The junction had 7 bases not matched to a gene; V was cut back by 5 bases and J by 10 bases.

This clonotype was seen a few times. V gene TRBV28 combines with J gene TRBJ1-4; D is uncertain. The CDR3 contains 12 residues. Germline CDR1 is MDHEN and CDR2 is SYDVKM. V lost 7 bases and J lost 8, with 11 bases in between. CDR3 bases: TGTGCCAGCACCACACTCAGCGAAAAACTGTTTTTT. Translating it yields CASTTLSEKLFF.

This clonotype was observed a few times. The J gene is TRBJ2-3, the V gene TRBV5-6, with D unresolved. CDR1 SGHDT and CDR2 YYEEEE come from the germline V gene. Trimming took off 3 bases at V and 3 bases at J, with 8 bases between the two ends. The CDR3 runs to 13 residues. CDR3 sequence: CASSSTVTDTQYF. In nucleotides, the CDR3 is TGTGCCAGCAGCTCTACAGTTACAGATACGCAGTATTTT. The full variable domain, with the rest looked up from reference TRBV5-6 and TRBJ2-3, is DAGVTQSPTHLIKTRGQQVTLRCSPKSGHDTVSWYQQALGQGPQFIFQYYEEEERQRGNFPDRFSGHQFPNYSSELNVNALLLGDSALYLCASSSTVTDTQYFGPGTRLTVL.

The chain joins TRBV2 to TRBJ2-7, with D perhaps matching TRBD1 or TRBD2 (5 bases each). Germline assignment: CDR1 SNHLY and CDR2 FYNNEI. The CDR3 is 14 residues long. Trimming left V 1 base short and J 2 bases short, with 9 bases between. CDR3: CASSEGLGAYEQYF. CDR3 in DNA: TGTGCCAGCAGTGAAGGGTTGGGGGCCTACGAGCAGTACTTC. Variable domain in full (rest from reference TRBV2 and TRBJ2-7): EPEVTQTPSHQVTQMGQEVILRCVPISNHLYFYWYRQILGQKVEFLVSFYNNEISEKSEIFDDQFSVERPDGSNFTLKIRSTKLEDSAMYFCASSEGLGAYEQYFGPGTRLTVT.

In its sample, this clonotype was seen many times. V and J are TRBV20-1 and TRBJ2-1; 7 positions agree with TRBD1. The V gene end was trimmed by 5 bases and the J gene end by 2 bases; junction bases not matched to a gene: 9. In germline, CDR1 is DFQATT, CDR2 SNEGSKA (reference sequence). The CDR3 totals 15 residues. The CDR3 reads CSARTGRAAYNEQFF. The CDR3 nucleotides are TGCAGTGCTCGGACAGGCAGGGCGGCCTACAATGAGCAGTTCTTC.

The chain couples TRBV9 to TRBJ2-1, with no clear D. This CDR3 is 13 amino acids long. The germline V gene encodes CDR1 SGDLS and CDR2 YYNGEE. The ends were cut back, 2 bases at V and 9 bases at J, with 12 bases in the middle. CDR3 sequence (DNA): TGTGCCAGCAGCGTGGACCCTGCCGGTGAGCAGTTCTTC. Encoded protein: CASSVDPAGEQFF.

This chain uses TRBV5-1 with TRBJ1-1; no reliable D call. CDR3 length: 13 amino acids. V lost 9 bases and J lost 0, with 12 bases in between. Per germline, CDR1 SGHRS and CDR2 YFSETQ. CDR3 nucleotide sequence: TGCGCCACAAGAAGCGGTTTGAACACTGAAGCTTTCTTT. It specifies CATRSGLNTEAFF.

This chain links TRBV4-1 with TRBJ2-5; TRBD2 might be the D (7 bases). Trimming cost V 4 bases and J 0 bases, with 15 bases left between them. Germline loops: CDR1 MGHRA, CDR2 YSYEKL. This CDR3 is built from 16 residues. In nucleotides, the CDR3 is TGCGCCAGCAGCCCTTACGCGGGGGCGTACCAAGAGACCCAGTACTTC. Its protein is CASSPYAGAYQETQYF.

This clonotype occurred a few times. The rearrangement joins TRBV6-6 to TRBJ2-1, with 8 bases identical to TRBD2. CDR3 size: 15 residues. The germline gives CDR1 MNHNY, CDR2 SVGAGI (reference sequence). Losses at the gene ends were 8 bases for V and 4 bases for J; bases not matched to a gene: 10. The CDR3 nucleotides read TGTGCCAGCGACTTGGACGGGAGGGGATACAATGAGCAGTTCTTC. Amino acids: CASDLDGRGYNEQFF.